This is a list of T cell receptor beta chains from one sample in a study of cytomegalovirus exposure and HLA in healthy donors. Profiled with immunoSEQ multiplex PCR; TCRdb holds only in-frame clones, not every one. The sample carries more than 130,000 clones, 75% to 80% recorded once. The specimen sequenced was PBMCs. The receptors stem from a woman between 45 and 65 years old in good health and CMV-seronegative. Both conserved end residues are part of each CDR3. The order of the fields is V gene, CDR3 protein.

>TRBV7-6
CASSSGTSGGHNEQFF
>TRBV5-1
CASSARQGSYEQYF
>TRBV30
CAWDDLVGSSYNSPLHF
>TRBV2
CASSEVAGGEQFF
>TRBV7-8
CATLGTGGPDTQYF
>TRBV7-6
CASSLGGQGGANYGYTF
>TRBV29-1
CSVALIGGATNEKLFF
>TRBV28
CASSPQGLGNTEAFF
>TRBV30
CAWSVGGGALVGYTF
>TRBV30
CAWSTGVNQPQHF
>TRBV7-8
CASSISGGGETQYF
>TRBV9
CASSVADTKVDTQYF
>TRBV30
CAWSQTTGYGQYF
>TRBV6-4
CASSRERGPRYEQFF
>TRBV25-1
CASSVQGAGANVLTF
>TRBV27
CASSLISGKAFF
>TRBV13
CASRHEDREYSPLHF
>TRBV10-3
CAIRSDRGGDGYTF
>TRBV4-2
CASSLSGQGEYEQYF
>TRBV2
CASSGTGSSYEQYF
>TRBV7-3
CASRLTGGYQETQYF
>TRBV6-1
CASRLDTNQPQHF
>TRBV2
CASRAGTANTEAFF
>TRBV19
CASSIGTVSYEQYF
>TRBV7-9
CASSLTTGGVSDTQYF
>TRBV15
CATSRSPSGGDEQFF
>TRBV10-3
CATYVASGGIIGELFF
>TRBV28
CASSQIGTGHQPQHF